The sequence of this T cell receptor (beta chain) was determined in a study of blood T cell repertoires in COVID-19. Study background: Samples taken during acute and convalescent COVID-19 were collected in the United States, Italy and Spain. T cells, B-cell-depleted T cells, or PBMCs provided the cDNA or gDNA that served as material.

Participants were aged about 18 to 89 years from 20 to 30 US areas. How the authors handled the data: Estimates of nucleated cell counts were drawn from the amplification of reference gene primers. The method was immunoSEQ multiplex PCR; TCRdb's version includes in-frame clones alone and lacks a portion of them. The DNA gave D and trimming, while V, J and clone size come from that table. This sample has some 180,000 clones, with around 83% found just once. Looked up from germline, CDR1 is KGHSY and CDR2 is FQNENV. This CDR3 is 13 amino acids long. V was clipped by 4 bases and J by 6 bases, with 12 bases between them.

Sequencing was done on a sample of PBMCs or T cells enriched from blood (not recorded which). The genes are TRBV16 and TRBJ1-2; possibly TRBD1 for D (6 bases). The sequence derives from a man between 40 and 49 years old who had recovered from COVID-19. CDR3 in DNA: TGTGCCAGCAGCCCCCGGACAGAGAATGGCTACACCTTC. This encodes CASSPRTENGYTF.